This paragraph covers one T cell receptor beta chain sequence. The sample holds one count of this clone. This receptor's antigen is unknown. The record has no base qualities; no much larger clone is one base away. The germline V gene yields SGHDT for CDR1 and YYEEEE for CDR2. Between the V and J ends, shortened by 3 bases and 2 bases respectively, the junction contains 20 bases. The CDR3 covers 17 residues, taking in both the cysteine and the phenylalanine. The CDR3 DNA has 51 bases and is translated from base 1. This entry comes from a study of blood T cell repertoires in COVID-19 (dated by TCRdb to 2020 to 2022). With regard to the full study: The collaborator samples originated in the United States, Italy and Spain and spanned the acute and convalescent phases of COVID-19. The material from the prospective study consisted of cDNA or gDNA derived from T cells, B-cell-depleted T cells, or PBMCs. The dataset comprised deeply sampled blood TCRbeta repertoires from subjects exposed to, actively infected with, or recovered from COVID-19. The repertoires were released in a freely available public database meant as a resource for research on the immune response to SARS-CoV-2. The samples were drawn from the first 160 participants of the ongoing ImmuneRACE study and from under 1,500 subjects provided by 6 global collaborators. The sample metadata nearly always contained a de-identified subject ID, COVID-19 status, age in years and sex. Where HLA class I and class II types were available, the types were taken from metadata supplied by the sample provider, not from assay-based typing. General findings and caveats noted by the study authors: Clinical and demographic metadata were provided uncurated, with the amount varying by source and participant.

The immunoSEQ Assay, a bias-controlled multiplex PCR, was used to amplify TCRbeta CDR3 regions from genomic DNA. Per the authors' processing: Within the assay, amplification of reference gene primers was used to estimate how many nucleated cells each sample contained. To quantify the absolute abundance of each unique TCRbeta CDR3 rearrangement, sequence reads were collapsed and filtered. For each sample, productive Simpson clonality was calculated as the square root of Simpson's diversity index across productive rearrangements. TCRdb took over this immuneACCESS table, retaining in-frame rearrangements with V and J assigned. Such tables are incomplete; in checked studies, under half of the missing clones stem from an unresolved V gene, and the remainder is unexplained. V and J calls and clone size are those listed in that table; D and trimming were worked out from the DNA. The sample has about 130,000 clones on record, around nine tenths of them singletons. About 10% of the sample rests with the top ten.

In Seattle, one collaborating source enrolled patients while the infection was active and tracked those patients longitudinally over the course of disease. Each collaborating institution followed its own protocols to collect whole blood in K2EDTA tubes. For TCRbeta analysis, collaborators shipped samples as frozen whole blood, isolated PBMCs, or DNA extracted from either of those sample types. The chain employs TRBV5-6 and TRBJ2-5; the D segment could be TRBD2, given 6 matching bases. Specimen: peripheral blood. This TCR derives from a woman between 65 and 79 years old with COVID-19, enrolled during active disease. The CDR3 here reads CASSWGVQAPHQETQYF. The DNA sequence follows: TGTGCCAGCAGCTGGGGGGTCCAGGCTCCCCATCAAGAGACCCAGTACTTC.